This T cell receptor (beta chain) was sequenced for a study of T cell repertoires in cytomegalovirus infection. Across the whole study: HLA-B-restricted CMV epitopes that are well studied, plus recently identified HLA-C-restricted ones, were used by the study. Indications came from public TCR beta signatures; they pointed to CMV infection and to a matching HLA type.

The CDR3 length is 13 residues. V lost 6 bases and J lost 10, with 16 bases in between. Germline values: CDR1 MRHNA, CDR2 SNTAGT. MiXCR, run by TCRdb on the reads, gives a single entry per CDR3 protein. The sample lists around 900,000 distinct CDR3 sequences; 31% were seen once. The sample holds a few counts of this clonotype. The antigen remains undetermined. Overall study findings and caveats: CMV carriers having the relevant HLA were flagged by cumulative public TCR beta family frequency. The response measured ex vivo was dominated by TCR beta clonotypes (HLA-C-restricted and CMV-specific).

The sequencing used cultured CD8+ T cells from PBMCs, collected from culture after CMV antigen stimulation. This clonotype was sampled from a human donor in good health (CMV status not recorded). Some clones in this sample may be carry-over from other donors' samples. The V call is TRBV6-4, the J call TRBJ2-1; tentatively, D is TRBD1 (6 bases). The CDR3 here is CASSPDRPREQFF. In DNA, the CDR3 is TGTGCCAGCAGCCCCGACAGGCCCAGGGAGCAGTTCTTC.